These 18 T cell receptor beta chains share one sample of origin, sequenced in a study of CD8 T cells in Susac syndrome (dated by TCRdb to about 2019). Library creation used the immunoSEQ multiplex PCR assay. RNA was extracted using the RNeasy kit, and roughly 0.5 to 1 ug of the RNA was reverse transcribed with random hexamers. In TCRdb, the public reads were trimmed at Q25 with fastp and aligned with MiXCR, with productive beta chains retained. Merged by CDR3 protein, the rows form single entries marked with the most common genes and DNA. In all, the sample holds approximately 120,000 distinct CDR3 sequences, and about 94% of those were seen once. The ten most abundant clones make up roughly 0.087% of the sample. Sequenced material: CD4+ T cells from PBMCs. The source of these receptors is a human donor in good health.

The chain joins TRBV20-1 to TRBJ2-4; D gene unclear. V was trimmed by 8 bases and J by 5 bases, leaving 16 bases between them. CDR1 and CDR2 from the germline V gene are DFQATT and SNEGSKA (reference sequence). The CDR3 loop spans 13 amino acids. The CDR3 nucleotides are TGCAGTTCAAGGGAAGGGCAAGAAAACATTCAGTACTTC. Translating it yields CSSREGQENIQYF.

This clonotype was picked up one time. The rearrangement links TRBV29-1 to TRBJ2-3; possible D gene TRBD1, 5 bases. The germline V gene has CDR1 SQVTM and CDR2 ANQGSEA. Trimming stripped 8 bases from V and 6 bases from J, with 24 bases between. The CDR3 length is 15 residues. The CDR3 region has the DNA TGCAGCCCGAAGGGGCAAGGGCTTCTCGGGGATACGCAGTATTTT. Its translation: CSPKGQGLLGDTQYF.

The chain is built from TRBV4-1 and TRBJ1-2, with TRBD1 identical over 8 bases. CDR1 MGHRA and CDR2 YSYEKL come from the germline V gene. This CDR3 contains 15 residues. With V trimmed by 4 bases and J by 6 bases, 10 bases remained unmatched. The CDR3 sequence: CASSLQTGVTDGYTF. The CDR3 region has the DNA TGCGCCAGCAGCCTTCAGACAGGGGTTACGGATGGCTACACCTTC.

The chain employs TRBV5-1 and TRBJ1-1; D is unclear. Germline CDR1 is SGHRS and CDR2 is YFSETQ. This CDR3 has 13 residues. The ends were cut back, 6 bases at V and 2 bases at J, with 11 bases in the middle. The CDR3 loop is CASMLSSNTEAFF. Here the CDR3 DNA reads TGCGCCAGCATGTTGTCAAGTAACACTGAAGCTTTCTTT. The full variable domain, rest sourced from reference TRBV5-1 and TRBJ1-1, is KAGVTQTPRYLIKTRGQQVTLSCSPISGHRSVSWYQQTPGQGLQFLFEYFSETQRNKGNFPGRFSGRQFSNSRSEMNVSTLELGDSALYLCASMLSSNTEAFFGQGTRLTVV.

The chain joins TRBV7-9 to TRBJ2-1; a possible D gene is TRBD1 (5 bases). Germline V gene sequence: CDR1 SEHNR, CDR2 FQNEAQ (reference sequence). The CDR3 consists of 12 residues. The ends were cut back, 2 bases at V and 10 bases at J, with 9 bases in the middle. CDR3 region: CASSLQGKEQFF. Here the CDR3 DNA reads TGTGCCAGCAGCTTACAGGGTAAAGAGCAGTTCTTC. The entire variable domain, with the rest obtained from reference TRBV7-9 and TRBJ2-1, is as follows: DTGVSQNPRHKITKRGQNVTFRCDPISEHNRLYWYRQTLGQGPEFLTYFQNEAQLEKSRLLSDRFSAERPKGSFSTLEIQRTEQGDSAMYLCASSLQGKEQFFGPGTRLTVL.

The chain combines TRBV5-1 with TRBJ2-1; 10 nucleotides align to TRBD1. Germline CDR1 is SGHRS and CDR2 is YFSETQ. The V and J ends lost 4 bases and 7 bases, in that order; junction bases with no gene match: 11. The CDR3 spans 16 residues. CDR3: CASSARQGAQRNEQFF. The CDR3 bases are TGCGCCAGCAGCGCCAGACAGGGGGCGCAAAGGAATGAGCAGTTCTTC.

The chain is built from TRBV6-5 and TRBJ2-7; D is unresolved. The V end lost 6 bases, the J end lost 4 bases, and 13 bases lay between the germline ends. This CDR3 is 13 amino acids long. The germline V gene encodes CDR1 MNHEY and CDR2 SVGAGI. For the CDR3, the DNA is TGTGCCAGCAGCTCTCCTTCTCCGTACGAGCAGTACTTC. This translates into CASSSPSPYEQYF.

CDR3 protein: CASSQDAMGGGIHTEAFF. The CDR3 DNA reads TGCGCCAGCAGCCAAGATGCTATGGGGGGCGGGATCCACACTGAAGCTTTCTTT. The V gene is TRBV4-3, the J gene TRBJ1-1, with a possible D match to TRBD1 (6 bases). Germline CDR1 LGHNA, CDR2 YSLEER. V was cut by 0 bases and J by 3 bases, with 20 bases left in between. The CDR3 contains 18 residues.

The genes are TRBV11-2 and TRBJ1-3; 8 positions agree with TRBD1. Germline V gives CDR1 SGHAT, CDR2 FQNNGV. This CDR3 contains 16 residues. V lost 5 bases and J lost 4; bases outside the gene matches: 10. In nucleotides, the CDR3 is TGTGCCAGCAGCCCCAAGGCAGGGGGCGAAGGAAACACCATATATTTT. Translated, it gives CASSPKAGGEGNTIYF.

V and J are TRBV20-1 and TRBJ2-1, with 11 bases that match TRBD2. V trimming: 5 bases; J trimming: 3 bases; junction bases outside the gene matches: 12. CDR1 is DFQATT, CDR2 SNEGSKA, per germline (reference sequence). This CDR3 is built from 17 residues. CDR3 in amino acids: CSAAIFSLAGGYNEQFF. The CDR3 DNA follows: TGCAGTGCTGCCATTTTCTCCCTAGCGGGAGGCTACAATGAGCAGTTCTTC.

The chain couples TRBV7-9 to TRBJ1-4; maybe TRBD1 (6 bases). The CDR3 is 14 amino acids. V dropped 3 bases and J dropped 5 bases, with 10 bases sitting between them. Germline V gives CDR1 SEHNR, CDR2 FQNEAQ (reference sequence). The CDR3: CASSFGGGNEKLFF. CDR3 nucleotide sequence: TGTGCCAGCAGCTTCGGAGGGGGGAATGAAAAACTGTTTTTT.

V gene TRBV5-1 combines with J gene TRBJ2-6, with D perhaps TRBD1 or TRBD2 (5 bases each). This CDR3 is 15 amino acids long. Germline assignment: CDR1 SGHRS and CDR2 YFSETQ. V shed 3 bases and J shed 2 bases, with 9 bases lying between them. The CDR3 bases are TGCGCCAGCAGCTGGGACGGGGCTGGGGCCAACGTCCTGACTTTC. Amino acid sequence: CASSWDGAGANVLTF.

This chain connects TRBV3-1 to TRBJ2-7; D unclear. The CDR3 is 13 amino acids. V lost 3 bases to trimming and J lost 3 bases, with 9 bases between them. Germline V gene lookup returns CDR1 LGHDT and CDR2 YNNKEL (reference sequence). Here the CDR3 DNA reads TGTGCCAGCAGCCAGGCCGCCAGCTACGAGCAGTACTTC. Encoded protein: CASSQAASYEQYF.

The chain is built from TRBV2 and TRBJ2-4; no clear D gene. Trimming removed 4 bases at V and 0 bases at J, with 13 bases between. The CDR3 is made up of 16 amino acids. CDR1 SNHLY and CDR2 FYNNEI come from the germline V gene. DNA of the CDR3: TGTGCCAGCAGTGGTTTCCTTCTCCTAGCCAAAAACATTCAGTACTTC. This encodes CASSGFLLLAKNIQYF. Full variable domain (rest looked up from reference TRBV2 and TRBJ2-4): EPEVTQTPSHQVTQMGQEVILRCVPISNHLYFYWYRQILGQKVEFLVSFYNNEISEKSEIFDDQFSVERPDGSNFTLKIRSTKLEDSAMYFCASSGFLLLAKNIQYFGAGTRLSVL.

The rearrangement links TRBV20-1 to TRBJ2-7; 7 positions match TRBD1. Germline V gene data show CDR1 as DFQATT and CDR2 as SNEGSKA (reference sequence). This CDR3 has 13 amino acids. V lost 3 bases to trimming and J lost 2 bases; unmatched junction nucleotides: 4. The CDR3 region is CSARFGQAYEQYF. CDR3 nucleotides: TGCAGTGCTAGGTTCGGACAGGCCTACGAGCAGTACTTC.

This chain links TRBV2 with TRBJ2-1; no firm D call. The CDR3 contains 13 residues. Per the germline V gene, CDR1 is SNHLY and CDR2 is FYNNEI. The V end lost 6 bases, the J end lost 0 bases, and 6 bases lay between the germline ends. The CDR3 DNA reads TGTGCCAGCAGCAAATACTCCTACAATGAGCAGTTCTTC. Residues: CASSKYSYNEQFF.

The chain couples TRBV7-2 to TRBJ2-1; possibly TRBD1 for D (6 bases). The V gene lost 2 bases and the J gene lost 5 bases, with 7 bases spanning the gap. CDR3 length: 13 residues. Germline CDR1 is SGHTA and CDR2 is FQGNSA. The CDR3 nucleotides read TGTGCCAGCAGCTTAAACAGGGACAATGAGCAGTTCTTC. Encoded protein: CASSLNRDNEQFF.

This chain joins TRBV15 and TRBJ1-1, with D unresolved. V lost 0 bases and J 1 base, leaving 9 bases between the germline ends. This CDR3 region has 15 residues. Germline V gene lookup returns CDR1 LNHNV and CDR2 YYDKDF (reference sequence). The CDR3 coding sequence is TGTGCCACCAGCAGAGACTCACAGAAGAACACTGAAGCTTTCTTT. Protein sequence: CATSRDSQKNTEAFF.